The TCR beta chain described here comes from a study of blood T cell repertoires in COVID-19 (dated by TCRdb to between 2020 and 2021). In terms of the full investigation: Samples from collaborators originated in the United States, Italy and Spain and spanned both the acute and convalescent phases of COVID-19. Where HLA class I and class II types were available, the types were taken from metadata supplied by the sample provider, not from assay-based typing. The prospective study material was composed of cDNA or gDNA derived from T cells, B-cell-depleted T cells, or PBMCs. Nearly every sample came with metadata listing a de-identified subject ID, COVID-19 status, age in years and sex. A freely available public database, intended as a resource for researchers studying the immune response to SARS-CoV-2, is where the repertoires were released. The dataset comprised deeply sampled blood TCRbeta repertoires from subjects exposed to, actively infected with, or recovered from COVID-19. Samples were obtained from the ongoing ImmuneRACE study (first 160 participants) and from about 1,300 subjects provided by 6 global collaborators.

Each collaborating institution followed its own protocols to collect whole blood in K2EDTA tubes. For TCRbeta analysis, collaborators shipped samples as frozen whole blood, isolated PBMCs, or DNA extracted from either of those sample types. Comment on this clone: It has no known antigen specificity. No much larger clone exists at a distance of one base, and base qualities are not known.

Study-wide findings and limitations: The amount of clinical and demographic metadata varied by source and participant and was provided uncurated.

CDR1 and CDR2, looked up from the germline V gene (reference sequence), are LNHDA and SQIVND. The CDR3 numbers 14 residues from cysteine through phenylalanine. The sequence is cut down to CDR3 DNA, 42 bases in frame from base 1. V and J lose 1 base and 2 bases, and a span of 8 bases separates them. TCRbeta CDR3 regions were amplified from genomic DNA using the immunoSEQ Assay, a bias-controlled multiplex PCR. From the authors' description of their analysis: The number of nucleated cells in each sample was estimated by amplification of reference gene primers within the assay. Sequence reads were collapsed and filtered to measure the absolute abundance of every unique TCRbeta CDR3 rearrangement. Productive Simpson clonality was computed per sample as the square root of Simpson's diversity index over productive rearrangements. The source is immuneACCESS, and TCRdb retained only in-frame sequences with V and J called. Part of the clones is not carried over; for the studies checked, unresolved V genes explain less than half of this, and the remainder is unexplained. From that table come the V and J calls and clone size; the DNA was used to work out D and trimming. A total of 70,000 to 90,000 clones appear in this sample, 84% of them only once. The ten most abundant clones make up about 11% of the sample.

This chain joins TRBV19 to TRBJ1-1, with the D gene not confidently named. The TCR originated in a human donor in a cohort sampled during active COVID-19. The specimen sequenced was peripheral blood. The DNA is as follows: TGTGCCAGTAGTATAGGGGCACCAAACACTGAAGCTTTCTTT. This encodes CASSIGAPNTEAFF. Full variable domain (CDR3 extended with the reference TRBV19 and TRBJ1-1 proteins): DGGITQSPKYLFRKEGQNVTLSCEQNLNHDAMYWYRQDPGQGLRLIYYSQIVNDFQKGDIAEGYSVSREKKESFPLTVTSAQKNPTAFYLCASSIGAPNTEAFFGQGTRLTVV.